The text below deals with one T cell receptor beta chain. This specimen belongs to a study of T cells expressing NK-cell markers. Study-wide background: It was sorted CD3+CD56-NKG2C+, CD3+CD56+NKG2C- and CD3+CD56+NKG2C+ T cells that provided the TCR beta repertoires.

Germline V CDR1 and CDR2: MNHEY, SVGAGI. The CDR3 extends over 15 amino acids. TCRdb re-called the 5' RACE reads and gives one entry per CDR3 protein, without DNA. In all, the sample yields 500,000 to 600,000 distinct CDR3 sequences. The TCR comes from a man in his late teens or twenties in good health. Sequencing was carried out using blood T cells: a sorted CD56 or NKG2C T cell subset, CD4+ or CD8+ T cells, or bulk PBMC T cells (not recorded which). V usage is TRBV6-5 and J usage is TRBJ1-6; TCRdb indicates TRBD1, and absent DNA this call remains unverified. The CDR3 here is CASSRQVVGISPLHF.